This T cell receptor (beta chain) came from a study of memory CD4+ T cells and cytomegalovirus serostatus. About the research overall: Healthy Belgian adult donors included roughly nine CMV-positive and some 23 CMV-negative people. General observations from the study: CD4+ memory repertoires contained about 40% of the 164 reported CMV TCRbeta sequences.

Single viable CD3+CD4+CD8-CD45RO+ cells were sorted as the memory CD4+ T cells. Profiling relied on immunoSEQ multiplex PCR, and the TCRdb table lists in-frame clones only, not all of them. The table shows about 60,000 clones, with approximately 77% occurring only once. This clone was seen a few times. Its antigen remains unidentified. The sample consisted of memory CD4+ T cells from blood. The receptor was derived from an adult in good health and CMV-seronegative.

The CDR3 spells CASSRGLAWKNNEQFF. Here the CDR3 DNA reads TGTGCCAGCAGCCGCGGACTAGCGTGGAAGAACAATGAGCAGTTCTTC. V and J are TRBV14 and TRBJ2-1; TRBD2 aligns across 9 bases. CDR1 is SGHDN, CDR2 FVKESK, per germline. The CDR3 has 16 amino acids. V lost 4 bases and J lost 5; bases outside the gene matches: 9. The full variable domain, its missing parts supplied by reference TRBV14 and TRBJ2-1, is EAGVTQFPSHSVIEKGQTVTLRCDPISGHDNLYWYRRVMGKEIKFLLHFVKESKQDESGMPNNRFLAERTGGTYSTLKVQPAELEDSGVYFCASSRGLAWKNNEQFFGPGTRLTVL.